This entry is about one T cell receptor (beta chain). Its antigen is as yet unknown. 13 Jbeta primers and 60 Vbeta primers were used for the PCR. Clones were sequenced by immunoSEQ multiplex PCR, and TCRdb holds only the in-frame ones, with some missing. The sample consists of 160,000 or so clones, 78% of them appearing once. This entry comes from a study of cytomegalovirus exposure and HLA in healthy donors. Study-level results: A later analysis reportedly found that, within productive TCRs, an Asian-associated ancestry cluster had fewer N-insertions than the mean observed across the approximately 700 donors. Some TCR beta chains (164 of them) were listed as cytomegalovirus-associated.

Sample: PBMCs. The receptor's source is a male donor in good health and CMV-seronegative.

The DNA of the CDR3 is TGTGCCAGCAGGCAGGGCAATCAGCCCCAGCATTTT. As protein: CASRQGNQPQHF. The rearrangement uses TRBV28 and TRBJ1-5; D not resolved. The CDR3 extends over 12 amino acids. CDR1 and CDR2 from the germline V gene are MDHEN and SYDVKM. V was shortened by 6 bases and J by 2 bases, with 5 bases between the two germline ends.